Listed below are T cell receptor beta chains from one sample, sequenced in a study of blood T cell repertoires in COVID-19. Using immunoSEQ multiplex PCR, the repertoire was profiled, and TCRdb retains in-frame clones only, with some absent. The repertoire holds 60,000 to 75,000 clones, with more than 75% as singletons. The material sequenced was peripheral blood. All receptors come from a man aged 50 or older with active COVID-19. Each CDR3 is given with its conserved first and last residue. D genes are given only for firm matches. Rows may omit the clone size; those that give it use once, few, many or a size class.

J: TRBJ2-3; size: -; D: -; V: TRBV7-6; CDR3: CASSLGGGLTDTQYF; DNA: TGTGCCAGCAGCTTAGGCGGGGGCCTCACAGATACGCAGTATTTT
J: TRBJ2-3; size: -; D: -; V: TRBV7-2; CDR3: CASSRLYGTGTDTQYF; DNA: TGTGCCAGCAGCCGTTTATACGGGACTGGCACAGATACGCAGTATTTT
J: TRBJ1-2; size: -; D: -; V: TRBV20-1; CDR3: CSAGVGFGYTF; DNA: TGCAGTGCAGGGGTGGGATTCGGCTACACCTTC
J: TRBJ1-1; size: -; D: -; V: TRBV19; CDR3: CASNFMNTEAFF; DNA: TGTGCCAGTAACTTCATGAACACTGAAGCTTTCTTT
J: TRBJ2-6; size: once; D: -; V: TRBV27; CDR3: CASRSPSGVSGANVLTF; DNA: TGTGCCAGCAGATCACCCTCGGGGGTTTCTGGGGCCAACGTCCTGACTTTC
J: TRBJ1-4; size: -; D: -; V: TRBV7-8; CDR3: CASTVEVATNEKLFF; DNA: TGTGCCAGCACCGTAGAGGTTGCAACTAATGAAAAACTGTTTTTT
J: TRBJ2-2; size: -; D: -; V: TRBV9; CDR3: CASSQRGDPTGELFF; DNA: TGTGCCAGCAGCCAAAGGGGCGACCCGACCGGGGAGCTGTTTTTT
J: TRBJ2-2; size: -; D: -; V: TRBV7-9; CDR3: CASSYRTGELFF; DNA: TGTGCCAGCAGTTACAGGACCGGGGAGCTGTTTTTT
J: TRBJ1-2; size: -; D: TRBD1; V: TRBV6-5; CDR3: CASSYSDYWTGVGYTF; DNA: TGTGCCAGCAGTTACTCGGATTACTGGACAGGGGTGGGCTACACCTTC
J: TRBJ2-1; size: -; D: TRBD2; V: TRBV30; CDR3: CAWTSGLAKGWYKSEQFF; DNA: TGTGCCTGGACATCGGGACTAGCAAAGGGATGGTACAAGAGTGAGCAGTTCTTC
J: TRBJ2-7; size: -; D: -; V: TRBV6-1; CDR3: CASSEVFGGTFSYEQYF; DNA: TGTGCCAGCAGTGAGGTCTTTGGAGGAACTTTCTCCTACGAGCAGTACTTC
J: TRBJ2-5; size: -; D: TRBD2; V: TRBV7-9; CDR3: CASSLAASGSTPARETQYF; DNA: TGTGCCAGCAGCTTAGCGGCTAGCGGTTCAACCCCCGCTCGGGAGACCCAGTACTTC
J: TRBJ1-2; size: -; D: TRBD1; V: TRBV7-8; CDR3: CASSPWGQGTEGYTF; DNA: TGTGCCAGCAGCCCCTGGGGACAGGGGACGGAAGGCTACACCTTC
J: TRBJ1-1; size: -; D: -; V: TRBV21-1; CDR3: CATHLALVNTEAFF; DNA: TGTGCCACCCACTTAGCCTTAGTGAACACTGAAGCTTTCTTT
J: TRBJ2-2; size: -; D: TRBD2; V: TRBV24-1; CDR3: CATSDSKREVRTGELFF; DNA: TGTGCCACCAGTGATTCCAAGCGGGAGGTTCGCACCGGGGAGCTGTTTTTT
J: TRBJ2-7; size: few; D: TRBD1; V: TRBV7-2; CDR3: CASSPDRVFWEQYF; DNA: TGTGCCAGCAGCCCGGACAGGGTTTTTTGGGAGCAGTACTTC
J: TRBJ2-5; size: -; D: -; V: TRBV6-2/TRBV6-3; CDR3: CASSSPREFGETQYF; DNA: TGTGCCAGCAGTTCGCCCCGGGAATTCGGAGAGACCCAGTACTTC
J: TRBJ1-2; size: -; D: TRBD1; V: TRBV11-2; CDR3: CASSSLGTGGQRFRGYTF; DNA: TGTGCCAGCAGCTCGCTAGGGACAGGGGGCCAGAGGTTTCGTGGCTACACCTTC
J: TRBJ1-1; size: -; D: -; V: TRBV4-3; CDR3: CASSQAVSSLEAFF; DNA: TGCGCCAGCAGCCAAGCGGTTTCTTCCCTCGAAGCTTTCTTT
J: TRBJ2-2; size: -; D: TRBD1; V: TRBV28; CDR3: CASSPGNRQGAITGELFF; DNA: TGTGCCAGCAGCCCTGGGAATAGGCAGGGGGCAATCACCGGGGAGCTGTTTTTT
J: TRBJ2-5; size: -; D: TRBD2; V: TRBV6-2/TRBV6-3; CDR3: CASSYLFLAETRINLETQYF; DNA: TGTGCCAGCAGTTACTTGTTTCTAGCGGAAACCCGCATAAACCTAGAGACCCAGTACTTC
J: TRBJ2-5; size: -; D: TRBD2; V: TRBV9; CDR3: CASSVGTSGQETQYF; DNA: TGTGCCAGCAGCGTAGGGACTAGCGGTCAAGAGACCCAGTACTTC
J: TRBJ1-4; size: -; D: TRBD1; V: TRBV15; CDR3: CATRRTGTGGEKLFF; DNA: TGTGCCACCAGACGGACCGGGACAGGAGGTGAAAAACTGTTTTTT
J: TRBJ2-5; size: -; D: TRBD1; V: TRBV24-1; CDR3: CATSGSGGTQYF; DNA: TGTGCCACCAGTGGTTCAGGGGGGACCCAGTACTTC
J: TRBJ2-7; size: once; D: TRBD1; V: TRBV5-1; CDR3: CASSFTGQGADEQYF; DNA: TGCGCCAGCAGCTTCACCGGACAGGGAGCGGACGAGCAGTACTTC
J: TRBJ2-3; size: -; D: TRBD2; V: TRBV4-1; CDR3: CASSSRGLAASDTQYF; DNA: TGCGCCAGCAGCTCCAGGGGACTAGCGGCATCAGATACGCAGTATTTT
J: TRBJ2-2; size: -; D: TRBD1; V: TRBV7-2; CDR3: CASSFTGTGTGELFF; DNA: TGTGCCAGCAGCTTCACCGGGACAGGCACCGGGGAGCTGTTTTTT
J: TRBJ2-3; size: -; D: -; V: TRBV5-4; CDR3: CASSFTDTDTQYF; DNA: TGTGCCAGCAGCTTCACAGACACAGATACGCAGTATTTT
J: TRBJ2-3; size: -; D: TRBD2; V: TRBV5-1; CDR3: CASSRTSGRWDTQYF; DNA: TGCGCCAGCAGCCGTACTAGCGGGAGATGGGATACGCAGTATTTT
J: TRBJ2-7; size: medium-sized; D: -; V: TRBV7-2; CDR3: CASTALSGTSVF; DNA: TGTGCCAGCACCGCCCTTTCCGGGACTTCTGTATTC
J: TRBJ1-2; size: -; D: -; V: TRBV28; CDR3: CASSFDSGDYGYTF; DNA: TGTGCCAGCAGTTTTGATTCAGGGGACTATGGCTACACCTTC
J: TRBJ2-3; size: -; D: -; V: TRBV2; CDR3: CASTGQISTDTQYF; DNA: TGTGCCAGCACGGGACAAATTAGCACAGATACGCAGTATTTT
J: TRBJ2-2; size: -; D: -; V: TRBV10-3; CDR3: CAISESIGPISNTGELFF; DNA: TGTGCCATCAGTGAGTCGATTGGGCCGATCTCAAACACCGGGGAGCTGTTTTTT
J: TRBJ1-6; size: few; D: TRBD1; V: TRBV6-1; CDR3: CASSDQGQANSPLHF; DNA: TGTGCCAGCAGTGATCAGGGACAGGCTAATTCACCCCTCCACTTT
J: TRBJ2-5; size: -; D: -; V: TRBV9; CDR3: CASSRAGGSLETQYF; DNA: TGTGCCAGCAGCCGGGCAGGAGGGTCTCTGGAGACCCAGTACTTC
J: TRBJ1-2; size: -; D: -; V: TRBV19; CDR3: CASTMGQLLGYTF; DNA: TGTGCCAGTACCATGGGGCAGTTACTTGGCTACACCTTC
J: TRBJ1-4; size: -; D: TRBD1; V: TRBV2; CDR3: CASSGTGRNEKLFF; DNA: TGTGCCAGCAGTGGGACAGGGAGAAATGAAAAACTGTTTTTT
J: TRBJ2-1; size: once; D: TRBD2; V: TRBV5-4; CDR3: CASSQEGGILTEQFF; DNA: TGTGCCAGCAGCCAAGAGGGAGGGATCCTCACGGAGCAGTTCTTC
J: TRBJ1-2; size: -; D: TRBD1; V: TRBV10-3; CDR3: CAISRDRRYYGYTF; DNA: TGTGCCATCAGTCGGGACAGGCGCTACTATGGCTACACCTTC
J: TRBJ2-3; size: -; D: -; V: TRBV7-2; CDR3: CASSRTPPDTQYF; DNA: TGTGCCAGCAGCCGGACACCCCCAGATACGCAGTATTTT
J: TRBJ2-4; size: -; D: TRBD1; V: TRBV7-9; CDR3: CASSLANEGARINF; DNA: TGTGCCAGCAGCTTAGCGAATGAGGGGGCAAGAATAAACTTC
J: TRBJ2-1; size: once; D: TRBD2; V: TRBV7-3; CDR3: CASSLELAGAVEQFF; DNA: TGTGCCAGCAGCTTAGAACTAGCGGGAGCCGTTGAGCAGTTCTTC
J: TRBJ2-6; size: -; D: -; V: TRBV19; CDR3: CASSLRGTLSSSGANVLTF; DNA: TGTGCCAGTAGTCTACGAGGGACACTTAGTTCCTCTGGGGCCAACGTCCTGACTTTC
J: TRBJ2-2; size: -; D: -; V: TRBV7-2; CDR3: CASSLPGVTGELFF; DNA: TGTGCCAGCAGCCTACCGGGGGTAACCGGGGAGCTGTTTTTT
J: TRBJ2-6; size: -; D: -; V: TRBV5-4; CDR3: CASSLAGAGANVLTF; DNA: TGTGCCAGCAGCTTGGCGGGAGCCGGGGCCAACGTCCTGACTTTC
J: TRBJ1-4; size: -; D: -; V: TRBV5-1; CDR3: CASSGQWLPNEKLFF; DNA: TGCGCCAGCAGCGGCCAGTGGTTGCCTAATGAAAAACTGTTTTTT